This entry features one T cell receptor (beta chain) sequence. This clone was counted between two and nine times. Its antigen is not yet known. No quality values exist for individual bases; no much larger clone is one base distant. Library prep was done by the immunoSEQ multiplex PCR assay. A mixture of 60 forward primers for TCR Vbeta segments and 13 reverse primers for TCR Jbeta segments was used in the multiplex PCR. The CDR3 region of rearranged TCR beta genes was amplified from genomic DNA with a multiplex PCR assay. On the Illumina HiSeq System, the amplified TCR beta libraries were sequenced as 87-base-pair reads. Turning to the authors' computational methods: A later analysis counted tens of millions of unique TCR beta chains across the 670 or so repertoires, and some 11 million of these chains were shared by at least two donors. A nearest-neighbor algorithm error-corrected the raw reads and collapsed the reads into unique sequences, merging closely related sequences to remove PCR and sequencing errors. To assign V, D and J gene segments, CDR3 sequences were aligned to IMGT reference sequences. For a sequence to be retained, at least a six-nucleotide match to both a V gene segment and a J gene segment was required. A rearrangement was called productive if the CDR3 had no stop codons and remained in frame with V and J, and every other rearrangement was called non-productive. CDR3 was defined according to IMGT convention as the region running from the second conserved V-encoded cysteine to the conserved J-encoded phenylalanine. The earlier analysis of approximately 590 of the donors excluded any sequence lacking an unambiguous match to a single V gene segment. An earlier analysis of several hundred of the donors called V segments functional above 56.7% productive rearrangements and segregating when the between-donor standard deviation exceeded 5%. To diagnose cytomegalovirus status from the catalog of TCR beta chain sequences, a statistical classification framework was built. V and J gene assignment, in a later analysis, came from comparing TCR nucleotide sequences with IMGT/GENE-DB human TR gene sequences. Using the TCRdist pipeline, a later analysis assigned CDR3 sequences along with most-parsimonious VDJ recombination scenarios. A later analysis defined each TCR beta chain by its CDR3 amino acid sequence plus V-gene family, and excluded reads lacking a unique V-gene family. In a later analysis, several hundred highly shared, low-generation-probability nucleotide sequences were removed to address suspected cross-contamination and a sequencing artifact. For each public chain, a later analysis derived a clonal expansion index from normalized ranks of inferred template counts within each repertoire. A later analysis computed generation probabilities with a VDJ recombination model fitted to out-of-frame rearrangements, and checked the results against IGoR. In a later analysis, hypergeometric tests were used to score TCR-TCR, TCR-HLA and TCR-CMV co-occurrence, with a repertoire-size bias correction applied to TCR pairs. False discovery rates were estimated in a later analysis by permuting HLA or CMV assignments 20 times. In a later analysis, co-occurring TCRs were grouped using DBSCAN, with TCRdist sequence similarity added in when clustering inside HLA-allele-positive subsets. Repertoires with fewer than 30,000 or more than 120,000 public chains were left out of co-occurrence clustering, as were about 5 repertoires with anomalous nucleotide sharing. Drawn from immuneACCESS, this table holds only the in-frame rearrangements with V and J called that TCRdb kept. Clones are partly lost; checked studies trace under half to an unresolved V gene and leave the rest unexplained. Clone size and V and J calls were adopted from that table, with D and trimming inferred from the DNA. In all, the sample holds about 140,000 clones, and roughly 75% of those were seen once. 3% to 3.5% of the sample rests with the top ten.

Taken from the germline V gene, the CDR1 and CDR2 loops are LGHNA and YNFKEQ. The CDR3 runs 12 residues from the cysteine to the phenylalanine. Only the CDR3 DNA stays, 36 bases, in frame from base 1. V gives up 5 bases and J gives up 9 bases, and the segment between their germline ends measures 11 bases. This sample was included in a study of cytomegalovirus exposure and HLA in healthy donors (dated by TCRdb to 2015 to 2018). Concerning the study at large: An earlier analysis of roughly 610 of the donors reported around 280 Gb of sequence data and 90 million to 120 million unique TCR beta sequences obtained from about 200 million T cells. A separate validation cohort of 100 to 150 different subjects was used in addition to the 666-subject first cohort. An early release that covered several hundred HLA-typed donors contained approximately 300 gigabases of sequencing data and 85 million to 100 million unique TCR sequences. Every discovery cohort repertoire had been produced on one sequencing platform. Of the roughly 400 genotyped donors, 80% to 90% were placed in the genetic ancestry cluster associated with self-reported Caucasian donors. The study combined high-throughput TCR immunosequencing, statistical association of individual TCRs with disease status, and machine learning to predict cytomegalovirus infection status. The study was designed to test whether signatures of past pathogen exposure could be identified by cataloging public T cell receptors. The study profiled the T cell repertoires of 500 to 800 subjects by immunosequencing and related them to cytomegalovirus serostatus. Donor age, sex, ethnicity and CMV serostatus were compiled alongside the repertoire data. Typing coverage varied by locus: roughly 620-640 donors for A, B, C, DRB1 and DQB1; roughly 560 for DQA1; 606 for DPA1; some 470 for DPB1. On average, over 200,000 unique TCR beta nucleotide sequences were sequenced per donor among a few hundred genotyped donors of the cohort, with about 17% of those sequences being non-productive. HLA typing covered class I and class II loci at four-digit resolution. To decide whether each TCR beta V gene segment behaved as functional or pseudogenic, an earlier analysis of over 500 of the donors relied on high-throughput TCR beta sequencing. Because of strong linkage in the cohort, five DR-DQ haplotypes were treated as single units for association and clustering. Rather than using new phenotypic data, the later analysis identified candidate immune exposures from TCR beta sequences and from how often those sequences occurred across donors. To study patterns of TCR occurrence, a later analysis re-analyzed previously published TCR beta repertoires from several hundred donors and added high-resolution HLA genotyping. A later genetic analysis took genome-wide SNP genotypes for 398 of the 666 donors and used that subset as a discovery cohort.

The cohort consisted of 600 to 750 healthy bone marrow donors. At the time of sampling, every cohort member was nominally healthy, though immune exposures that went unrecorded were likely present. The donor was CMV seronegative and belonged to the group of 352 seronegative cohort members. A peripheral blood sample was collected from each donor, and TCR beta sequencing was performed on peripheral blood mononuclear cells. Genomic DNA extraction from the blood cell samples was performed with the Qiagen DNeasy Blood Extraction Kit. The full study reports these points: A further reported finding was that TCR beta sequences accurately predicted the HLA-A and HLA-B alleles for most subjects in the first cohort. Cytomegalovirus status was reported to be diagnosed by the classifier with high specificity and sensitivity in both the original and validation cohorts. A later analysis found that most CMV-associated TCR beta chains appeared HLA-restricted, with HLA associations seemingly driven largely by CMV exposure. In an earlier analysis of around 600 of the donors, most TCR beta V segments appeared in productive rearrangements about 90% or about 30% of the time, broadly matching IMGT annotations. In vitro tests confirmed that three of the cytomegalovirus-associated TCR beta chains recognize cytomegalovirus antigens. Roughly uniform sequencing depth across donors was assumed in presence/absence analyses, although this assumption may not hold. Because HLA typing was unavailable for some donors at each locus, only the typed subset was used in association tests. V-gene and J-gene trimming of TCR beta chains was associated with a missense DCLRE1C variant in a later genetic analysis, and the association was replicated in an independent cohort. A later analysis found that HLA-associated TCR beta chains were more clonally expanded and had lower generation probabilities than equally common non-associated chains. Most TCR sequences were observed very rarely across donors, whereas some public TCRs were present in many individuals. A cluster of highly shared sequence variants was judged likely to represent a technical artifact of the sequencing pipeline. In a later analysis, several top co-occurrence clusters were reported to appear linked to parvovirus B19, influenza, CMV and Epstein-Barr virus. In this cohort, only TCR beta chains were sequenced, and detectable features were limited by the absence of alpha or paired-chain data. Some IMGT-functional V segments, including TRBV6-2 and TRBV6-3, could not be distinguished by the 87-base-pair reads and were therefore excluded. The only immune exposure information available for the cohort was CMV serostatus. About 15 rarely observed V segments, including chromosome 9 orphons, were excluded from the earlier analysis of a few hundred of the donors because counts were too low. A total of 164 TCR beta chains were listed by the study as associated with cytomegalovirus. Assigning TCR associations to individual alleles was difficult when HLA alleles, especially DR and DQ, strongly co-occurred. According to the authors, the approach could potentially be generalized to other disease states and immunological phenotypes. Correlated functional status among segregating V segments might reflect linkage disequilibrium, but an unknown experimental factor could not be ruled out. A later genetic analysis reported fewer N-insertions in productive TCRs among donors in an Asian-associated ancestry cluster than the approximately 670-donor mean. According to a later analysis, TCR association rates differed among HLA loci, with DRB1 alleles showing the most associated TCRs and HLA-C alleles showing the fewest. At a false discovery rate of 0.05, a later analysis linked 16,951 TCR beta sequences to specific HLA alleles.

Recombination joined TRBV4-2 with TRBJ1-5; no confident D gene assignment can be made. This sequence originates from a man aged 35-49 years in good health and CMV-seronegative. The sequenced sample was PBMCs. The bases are TGTGCCAGCAGCACCTTGGAGGGGCCCCAGCATTTT. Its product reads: CASSTLEGPQHF.